This entry describes one TCR beta chain. It lacks a known antigen. The input lacks base qualities; no much larger clone sits a single base away. The data originate from a study of T cell changes during pregnancy in multiple sclerosis (dated by TCRdb to about 2019). In terms of the full investigation: The study examined how the T cell repertoire changed over the course of pregnancy in women with multiple sclerosis.

The method behind the library was the immunoSEQ multiplex PCR assay. TCRdb provides this immuneACCESS table in a form limited to in-frame rearrangements. Some clones are lacking; in checked studies, under half of them reflect an unresolved V gene, and why the rest are absent is not known. This sample holds about 70,000 clones; 85% to 95% were observed only once. The top ten clonotypes cover approximately 2% of the sample. CDR1 and CDR2 are drawn from the germline V gene (reference sequence): LNHDA, SQIVND. V is cut by 5 bases and J by 1 base, and the space between the germline ends is 17 bases. From cysteine to phenylalanine, the CDR3 is 16 amino acids long. Only the CDR3 portion is preserved as DNA: 48 bases, with reading frame beginning at the first base.

The receptor comes from a female donor in good health, enrolled as a control in a pregnancy study. Recombination connected TRBV19 to TRBJ2-5, with TRBD1 perhaps the D gene, on 6 matching bases. The sequencing here drew on peripheral blood, taken in the second trimester of pregnancy. The DNA reads as follows: TGTGCCAGTAGTTCCTCACAGGGAATGGCCCAAGAGACCCAGTACTTC. The translation is CASSSSQGMAQETQYF.